This passage covers 23 T cell receptor beta chains from one sample sequenced in a study of shared clonotypes between healthy human individuals. Method: immunoSEQ multiplex PCR; TCRdb's copy keeps in-frame clones and lacks some. The table lists some 2 million clones, about 95% of them singletons, with about 1.1% in the top ten. Naive CD8 cells comprised CD45RO-negative, CCR7-positively selected cells, excluding terminally differentiated effector memory CD45RA+ cells. The sequenced sample consisted of naive CD8+ T cells sorted from blood. The receptors here all came from a man in his late teens or twenties in good health.

The V gene is TRBV19, the J gene TRBJ2-7; 13 bases match TRBD2. CDR1 and CDR2 from the germline V gene are LNHDA and SQIVND (reference sequence). The CDR3 sequence is 14 residues long. Germline trimming cut 3 bases from V and 7 bases from J; bases unmatched to any gene: 3. CDR3 nucleotides: TGTGCCAGTAGTATCCGACTAGCGGGAGGTGAGCAGTACTTC. It encodes CASSIRLAGGEQYF.

For this clone: Distinct nucleotide sequences in the sample also encode this CDR3. J is TRBJ2-3 and V is TRBV6-1; no definite D call. V was shortened by 1 base and J by 1 base, with 3 bases between the two germline ends. The CDR3 is made up of 13 amino acids. Germline-derived CDR1 and CDR2 are MNHNS and SASEGT. The CDR3 reads CASSEGGTDTQYF. In nucleotides, the CDR3 is TGTGCCAGCAGTGAAGGGGGCACAGATACGCAGTATTTT.

This clone was detected only once. The chain is built from TRBV29-1 and TRBJ2-2, with no clear D. Germline-derived CDR1 and CDR2 are SQVTM and ANQGSEA. The V end was cut by 7 bases, the J end by 4 bases, with 13 bases between. The CDR3 is 13 amino acids. The CDR3 loop is CSASPGPTGELFF. The DNA of the CDR3 is TGCAGCGCATCCCCGGGCCCCACCGGGGAGCTGTTTTTT.

This sequence joins TRBV6-5 and TRBJ2-7; TRBD1 aligns across 7 bases. CDR1 and CDR2 from the germline V gene are MNHEY and SVGAGI. Trimming removed 6 bases from V and 10 bases from J; junction bases left unmatched: 15. The CDR3 length is 14 residues. The CDR3 nucleotides are TGTGCCAGCAGACCCGGGACAGACCTTACGAGCCAGTACTTC. Protein: CASRPGTDLTSQYF.

As concerns this clone: This specimen includes other DNA sequences encoding the same CDR3. V gene TRBV27 combines with J gene TRBJ1-5; 7 positions match TRBD1. The ends lost 6 bases at V and 1 base at J; junction bases unmatched: 3. Germline V gene sequence: CDR1 MNHEY, CDR2 SMNVEV (reference sequence). The CDR3 consists of 14 residues. CDR3 in amino acids: CASRLQGSNQPQHF. In nucleotides, the CDR3 is TGTGCCAGCAGACTACAGGGGAGCAATCAGCCCCAGCATTTT.

The V and J genes are TRBV13 and TRBJ1-1; TRBD1 agrees at 8 bases. Germline V gives CDR1 PRHDT, CDR2 FYEKMQ (reference sequence). CDR3 length: 14 residues. V gave up 4 bases and J gave up 4 bases; unmatched junction bases: 5. The CDR3 region has the DNA TGTGCCAGCAGCTCCCAGGGGGCTGGCACTGAAGCTTTCTTT. This codes for CASSSQGAGTEAFF.

The chain links TRBV2 to TRBJ2-1, with 7 bases aligning to TRBD2. V shed 6 bases and J 2 bases; nucleotides not matched to a gene: 4. Germline values: CDR1 SNHLY, CDR2 FYNNEI. CDR3 size: 14 residues. In DNA, the CDR3 is TGTGCCAGCAGAAGGACTAGAACCTACAATGAGCAGTTCTTC. Translated, it gives CASRRTRTYNEQFF.

This chain joins TRBV7-8 and TRBJ2-1; D ambiguous. This CDR3 is built from 16 residues. Trimming took 4 bases from V and 6 from J, leaving 19 bases between them. Germline CDR1 SGHVS, CDR2 FQNEAQ. The CDR3 sequence is CASSSKMTSAINEQFF. The CDR3 nucleotides read TGTGCCAGCAGCTCCAAAATGACCTCCGCCATCAATGAGCAGTTCTTC.

This sequence joins TRBV14 and TRBJ1-2; 9 bases align to TRBD1. Germline CDR1 SGHDN, CDR2 FVKESK. This CDR3 contains 16 residues. V was pared by 4 bases and J by 3 bases, with 9 bases of the junction left unmatched. The CDR3 is CASSPTLRQGDYGYTF. CDR3 bases: TGTGCCAGCAGCCCCACCCTAAGACAGGGGGACTATGGCTACACCTTC.

The chain combines TRBV9 with TRBJ1-2; D gene ambiguous. V lost 0 bases and J 8 bases, leaving 20 bases between the germline ends. The length of the CDR3 is 16 residues. The germline gives CDR1 SGDLS, CDR2 YYNGEE. The CDR3 nucleotides are TGTGCCAGCAGCGTAGGAGGGATGATCGTGGAGGAAGGCTACACCTTC. Encoded protein: CASSVGGMIVEEGYTF.

The gene calls are TRBV9 and TRBJ1-1; a possible D gene is TRBD1 (5 bases). This CDR3 comprises 13 residues. V was cut by 4 bases and J by 8 bases, with 15 bases left in between. Looked up from germline, CDR1 is SGDLS and CDR2 is YYNGEE. CDR3 in amino acids: CASSSGTELEAFF. CDR3 bases: TGTGCCAGCAGCTCCGGGACGGAGTTGGAAGCTTTCTTT. Together with reference TRBV9 and TRBJ1-1, the CDR3 gives the full variable domain: DSGVTQTPKHLITATGQRVTLRCSPRSGDLSVYWYQQSLDQGLQFLIQYYNGEERAKGNILERFSAQQFPDLHSELNLSSLELGDSALYFCASSSGTELEAFFGQGTRLTVV.

The genes are TRBV6-5 and TRBJ1-1; D unclear. Germline V gene data show CDR1 as MNHEY and CDR2 as SVGAGI. The CDR3 covers 13 residues. The V and J ends lost 0 bases and 7 bases respectively, with 9 bases between them. The CDR3 reads CASSYSWAIEAFF. The CDR3 coding sequence is TGTGCCAGCAGTTACTCGTGGGCCATTGAAGCTTTCTTT.

This clone has a single count. The chain combines TRBV6-1 with TRBJ2-5, with TRBD1 matching over 12 bases. CDR1 and CDR2 from the germline V gene are MNHNS and SASEGT. CDR3 length equals 16 residues. V was pared by 3 bases and J by 4 bases, with 6 bases of the junction left unmatched. The chain's CDR3 is CASSESPGQGAETQYF. CDR3 nucleotides: TGTGCCAGCAGTGAGAGCCCGGGACAGGGGGCAGAGACCCAGTACTTC.

Comment on this clone: The same CDR3 arises from other DNA sequences in this sample as well. DNA of the CDR3: TGTGCCAGCAGTTTATCCCGGACAGGAAACACCATATATTTT. Translated: CASSLSRTGNTIYF. The chain carries TRBV27 and TRBJ1-3; weak D call: TRBD1 (5 bases). This CDR3 region has 14 residues. The V gene lost 0 bases and the J gene lost 4 bases, with 7 bases spanning the gap. Germline lookup yields CDR1 MNHEY and CDR2 SMNVEV (reference sequence).

This chain uses TRBV7-8 with TRBJ2-1, with 10 bases identical to TRBD2. The germline gives CDR1 SGHVS, CDR2 FQNEAQ. V dropped 1 base and J dropped 4; count of bases not matched to a gene: 4. The CDR3 covers 16 residues. This chain's CDR3 is CASSLVPSGGYNEQFF. CDR3 coding DNA: TGTGCCAGCAGCTTAGTCCCTAGCGGGGGTTACAATGAGCAGTTCTTC. Using reference TRBV7-8 and TRBJ2-1 for the parts outside the CDR3, the full variable domain is GAGVSQSPRYKVAKRGQDVALRCDPISGHVSLFWYQQALGQGPEFLTYFQNEAQLDKSGLPSDRFFAERPEGSVSTLKIQRTQQEDSAVYLCASSLVPSGGYNEQFFGPGTRLTVL.

As concerns this clone: Other DNA sequences within the sample encode an identical CDR3. The chain links TRBV11-2 to TRBJ2-7, with D hard to call. V dropped 1 base and J dropped 2 bases, with 6 bases sitting between them. Germline V gives CDR1 SGHAT, CDR2 FQNNGV. This CDR3 contains 13 residues. The CDR3 spells CASSLGAPYEQYF. For the CDR3, the DNA is TGTGCCAGCAGCTTAGGGGCCCCCTACGAGCAGTACTTC. Full variable domain (rest looked up from reference TRBV11-2 and TRBJ2-7): EAGVAQSPRYKIIEKRQSVAFWCNPISGHATLYWYQQILGQGPKLLIQFQNNGVVDDSQLPKDRFSAERLKGVDSTLKIQPAKLEDSAVYLCASSLGAPYEQYFGPGTRLTVT.

The genes are TRBV10-2 and TRBJ2-3; unclear D gene. Trimming stripped 4 bases from V and 0 bases from J, with 8 bases between. The CDR3 consists of 14 residues. CDR1 is WSHSY and CDR2 is SAAADI in the germline V gene. This chain's CDR3 is CASSVPASTDTQYF. The CDR3 DNA reads TGCGCCAGCAGTGTTCCGGCTAGCACAGATACGCAGTATTTT.

This clone was seen just once. This rearrangement joins TRBV11-2 to TRBJ2-1; 8 bases fit TRBD2. Germline CDR1 SGHAT, CDR2 FQNNGV. Trimming removed 4 bases from V and 6 bases from J; junction bases left unmatched: 8. CDR3 length: 15 residues. The CDR3 sequence is CASSSAILAANEQFF. The CDR3 DNA is TGTGCCAGCAGCTCCGCCATACTAGCGGCCAATGAGCAGTTCTTC.

The CDR3, as DNA: TGTGCCAGCAAGTGGACTAGCGGATCCTACGAGCAGTACTTC. This sequence encodes CASKWTSGSYEQYF. The rearrangement joins TRBV28 to TRBJ2-7; TRBD2 agrees at 10 bases. Germline V CDR1 and CDR2: MDHEN, SYDVKM. The CDR3 spans 14 residues. After removal of 7 bases from V and 1 base from J, the junction contained 4 bases not matched to a gene.

The count of this clone is one. The chain carries TRBV6-1 and TRBJ2-7; TRBD1 or TRBD2 may be the D gene (5 bases each). The CDR3 has 14 amino acids. Trimming pared 3 bases from V and 5 bases from J, leaving 14 bases between. The V gene's germline CDR1 is MNHNS and CDR2 SASEGT. The CDR3, as DNA: TGTGCCAGCAGTGAGTCAGGGAGCTACCACGAGCAGTACTTC. Protein: CASSESGSYHEQYF.

This chain joins TRBV4-1 and TRBJ2-1, with D possibly being TRBD2 (6 bases). The germline CDR1 and CDR2 sequences are MGHRA and YSYEKL. The CDR3 runs to 16 residues. V lost 1 base to trimming and J lost 4 bases, with 14 bases between them. Here the CDR3 DNA reads TGCGCCAGCAGCCAAGTACCCCCGGGGGAGTACAATGAGCAGTTCTTC. This translates into CASSQVPPGEYNEQFF.

The chain has TRBV21-1 and TRBJ2-7. TRBV21-1 is labeled a pseudogene. The CDR3 sequence is 17 residues long. The CDR3 DNA sequence: TGTGCCAGCAGCAAAGCGGGAGGGACAGCTACCTCCTACGAGCAGTACTTC. It translates to CASSKAGGTATSYEQYF.

The gene calls are TRBV28 and TRBJ1-2; D unresolved. With 1 base removed from V and 8 bases from J, the gap between germline ends came to 5 bases. CDR1 is MDHEN and CDR2 is SYDVKM in the germline V gene. The CDR3 consists of 11 residues. In nucleotides, the CDR3 is TGTGCCAGCAGTTTATTCGGGGGCTACACCTTC. Translated: CASSLFGGYTF.